This paragraph reports one TCR beta chain. PBMCs numbering at least 7 million were isolated per sample. These data belong to a study of blood T cells in healthy people across ages. Through a sample-barcoded 5' primer and a J-beta primer mix, a second PCR was run for roughly 6 to 11 cycles. TCRdb reprocessed the 5' RACE reads via MiXCR and lists one record per CDR3 protein. Of roughly 1.4 million distinct CDR3 sequences in the sample, approximately 59% were seen once. This clonotype was sampled from a man younger than 35 in good health. Material: blood.

The CDR3 protein is CASSLNTGTYGYTF. In DNA, the CDR3 is TGTGCCAGCAGTTTGAATACAGGAACCTATGGCTACACCTTC. The V and J genes are TRBV12-3 or TRBV12-4 and TRBJ1-2; D might be TRBD1 (5 bases). CDR3 length: 14 residues. V gave up 3 bases and J gave up 4 bases, with 12 bases separating them.